The subject of this entry is one TCR beta chain. Its specificity is unknown. The data were taken from a study of vaccination and CD4 T cells after COVID-19. Study information: Overlapping spike peptides from SARS-CoV-2, HCoV-NL63, HCoV-OC43 and HCoV-229E served to stimulate the cells.

With the Oncomine TCR Beta short-read assay, DNA from cultured CD4+ T cells was sequenced. Scientists extracted genomic DNA from CD4+ T cells grown in culture. Each CDR3 protein is one row after TCRdb ran MiXCR on the PCR reads. The sample lists thousands of distinct CDR3 sequences; over 35% were seen once. Germline-derived CDR1 and CDR2 are GTSNPN and SVGIG (reference sequence). The CDR3 covers 13 residues. Between the trimmed V and J ends, which lost 3 bases and 1 base, there was a span of 9 bases. Described treatment: approximately nine-day PBMC culture with coronavirus spike peptide pools or control peptides (ViraFEST assay). Investigators obtained the unexposed donor's CD4+ T cells before the COVID-19 pandemic (2011-2018). First, ViraFEST expanded antigen-specific T cells with peptide pools, and next it sequenced the TCRs.

V and J are TRBV30 and TRBJ1-1; weak D call: TRBD1 (6 bases). The source material was CD4+ T cells from blood, cultured in vitro. The clonotype comes from a human donor in good health. CDR3 DNA: TGTGCCTGGAGGGACAGACCGAACACTGAAGCTTTCTTT. Protein sequence: CAWRDRPNTEAFF. Variable domain in full (rest from reference TRBV30 and TRBJ1-1): SQTIHQWPATLVQPVGSPLSLECTVEGTSNPNLYWYRQAAGRGLQLLFYSVGIGQISSEVPQNLSASRPQDRQFILSSKKLLLSDSGFYLCAWRDRPNTEAFFGQGTRLTVV.